This record looks at one TCR beta chain sequence and its context. Its antigen is unidentified. This record comes from a study of CD8 T cell repertoires and HIV-1 epitope variants. Data came from immunoSEQ multiplex PCR; TCRdb stores just in-frame clones and leaves some out. The table includes 6,000 or so clones, 50% to 70% detected once. The CDR3 loop spans 13 amino acids. Germline-derived CDR1 and CDR2 are SEHNR and FQNEAQ (reference sequence). V lost 2 bases and J 3 bases, leaving 7 bases between the germline ends. The rearrangement uses TRBV7-9 and TRBJ2-5, with D uncertain. Sequencing was done on a sample of cultured CD8+ T cells derived from PBMCs. This receptor was taken from a male donor with HIV. The chain's CDR3 is CASSLTLEETQYF. CDR3 nucleotide sequence: TGTGCCAGCAGCTTAACCCTCGAAGAGACCCAGTACTTC.